This T cell receptor beta chain was recorded in a study of T cell responses to AZD1222 COVID-19 vaccine. Study at large: Timing groups of about 4 and about 12 weeks for second doses were pooled. Whole-study findings and limits: Spike-specific TCRs gained breadth and depth after people received two AZD1222 doses. The donors showed a predominance of white British ancestry and of females, with possible underestimation of clonal diversity. Among AZD1222 vaccinees, only six were seropositive at baseline.

V was pared by 1 base and J by 7 bases, with 2 bases between. CDR1 and CDR2 from the germline V gene are SGHVS and FNYEAQ. This CDR3 comprises 11 residues. Assay: immunoSEQ multiplex PCR; the TCRdb copy retains only in-frame clones and omits some. Of about 170,000 clones in the sample, 80% to 95% were seen once. On this clone: The antigen is not known.

The specimen was peripheral blood, collected on day 0 of AZD1222 vaccination. The origin of this receptor is an adult in good health. The chain is built from TRBV7-6 and TRBJ2-1; unclear D gene. The CDR3 DNA sequence: TGTGCCAGCAGCTTAGAGAATGAGCAGTTCTTC. Translated, it gives CASSLENEQFF.